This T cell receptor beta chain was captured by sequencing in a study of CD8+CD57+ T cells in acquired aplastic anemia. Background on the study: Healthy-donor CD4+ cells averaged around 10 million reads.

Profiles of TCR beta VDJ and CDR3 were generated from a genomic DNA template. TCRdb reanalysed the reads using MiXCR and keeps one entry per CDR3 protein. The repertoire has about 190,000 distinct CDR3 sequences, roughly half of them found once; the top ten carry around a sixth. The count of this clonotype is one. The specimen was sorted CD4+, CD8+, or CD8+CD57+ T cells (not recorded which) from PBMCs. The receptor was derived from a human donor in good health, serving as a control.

For the CDR3, the DNA is TGTGCCAGCACCTCCGCCGAGTACTTC. It is translated as CASTSAEYF. The chain couples TRBV2 to TRBJ2-5, with D hard to call. Germline values: CDR1 SNHLY, CDR2 FYNNEI. This CDR3 is 9 amino acids long. The germline V and J ends were trimmed by 7 bases and 12 bases, with 9 bases remaining between them.